The TCR beta chain described here comes from a study of blood T cell repertoires in COVID-19. TCRdb keeps only in-frame clones here, not all; method: immunoSEQ multiplex PCR. The top ten clones hold 1.2% of a sample with hundreds of thousands of clones, around 90% of them seen once. Donors were grouped by their self-reported clinical history. For recovered donors of Cohort 3, there were two negative PCRs, clearance, or symptom resolution. The count of this clone is one. The junction had 5 bases not matched to a gene; V was cut back by 5 bases and J by 2 bases. Germline assignment: CDR1 MDHEN and CDR2 SYDVKM. This CDR3 is built from 16 residues.

The sequence came from a man aged 30 to 39 who had recovered from COVID-19. The chain recombines TRBV28 with TRBJ2-3; the match to TRBD2 covers 12 bases. What was sequenced was PBMCs or T cells enriched from blood (not recorded which). The CDR3 nucleotides read TGTGCCAGCAGTCCGACTAGCGGGAGATACACAGATACGCAGTATTTT. The encoded protein is CASSPTSGRYTDTQYF.